What follows describes a single TCR beta chain. The CDR3 sequence is 13 residues long. Germline values: CDR1 MNHEY, CDR2 SVGAGI. Trimming pared 4 bases from V and 9 bases from J, leaving 15 bases between. This entry is derived from a study of blood T cell repertoires in COVID-19. In the original analysis: Nucleated cell number was recorded as an estimate derived from reference gene primer amplification. Data came from immunoSEQ multiplex PCR; TCRdb stores just in-frame clones and leaves some out. The V and J calls and clone size are taken from that table; D and trimming were inferred from the DNA. The sample consists of roughly 120,000 clones, 86% of them appearing once.

V and J are TRBV6-5 and TRBJ1-1; D ambiguous. The sequenced sample was peripheral blood. The sequence came from a man in his 70s who had recovered from COVID-19. CDR3 sequence: CASSSNRGEKAFF. DNA for the CDR3: TGTGCCAGCAGTTCCAACCGGGGTGAAAAAGCTTTCTTT.